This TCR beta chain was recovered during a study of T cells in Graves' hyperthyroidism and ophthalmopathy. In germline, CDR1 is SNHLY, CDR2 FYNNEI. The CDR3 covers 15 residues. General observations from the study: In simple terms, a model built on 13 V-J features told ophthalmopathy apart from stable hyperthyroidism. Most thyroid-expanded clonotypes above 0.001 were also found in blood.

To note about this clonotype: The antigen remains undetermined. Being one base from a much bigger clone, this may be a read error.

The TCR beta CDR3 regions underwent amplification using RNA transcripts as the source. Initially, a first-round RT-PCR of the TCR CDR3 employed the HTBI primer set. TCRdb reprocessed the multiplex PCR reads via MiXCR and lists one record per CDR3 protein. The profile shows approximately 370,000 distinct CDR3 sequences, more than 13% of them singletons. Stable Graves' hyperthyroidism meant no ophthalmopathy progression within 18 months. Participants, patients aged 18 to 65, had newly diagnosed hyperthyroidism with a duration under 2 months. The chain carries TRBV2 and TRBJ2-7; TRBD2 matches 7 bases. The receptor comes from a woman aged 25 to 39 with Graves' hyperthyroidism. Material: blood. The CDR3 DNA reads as TGTGCCAGTCACCCCGGTGCTAGCGGTTCCTACGTGCAGTACTTC. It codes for CASHPGASGSYVQYF.